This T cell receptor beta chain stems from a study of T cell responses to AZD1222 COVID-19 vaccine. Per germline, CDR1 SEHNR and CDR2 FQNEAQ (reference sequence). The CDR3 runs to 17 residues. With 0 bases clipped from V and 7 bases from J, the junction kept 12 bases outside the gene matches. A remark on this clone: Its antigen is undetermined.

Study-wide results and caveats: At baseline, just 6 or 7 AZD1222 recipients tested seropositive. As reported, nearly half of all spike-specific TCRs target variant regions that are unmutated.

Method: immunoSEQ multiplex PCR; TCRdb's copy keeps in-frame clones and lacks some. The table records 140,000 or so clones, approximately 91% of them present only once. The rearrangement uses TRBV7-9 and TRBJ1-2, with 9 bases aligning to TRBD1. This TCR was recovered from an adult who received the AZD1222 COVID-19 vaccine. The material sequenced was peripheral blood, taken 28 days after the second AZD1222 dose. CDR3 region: CASSLAKRDRVHSGYTF. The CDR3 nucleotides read TGTGCCAGCAGCTTAGCGAAAAGGGACAGGGTACATAGTGGCTACACCTTC.